This is a list of T cell receptor beta chains from one sample in a study of CD8+ T cells in alopecia areata. Data came from immunoSEQ multiplex PCR; TCRdb stores just in-frame clones and leaves some out. Seen here are tens of thousands of clones, about three quarters observed once, and the top ten hold roughly a fifth. Sequences were obtained from NKG2D-low CD8+ T cells sorted from blood. All receptors come from a human donor with alopecia areata. The conserved cysteine and the conserved F or W are not part of the CDR3 here.

cdr3_length j_call v_call cdr3_aa
12 TRBJ2-7 TRBV7-9 ASSLGQGTNEQY
13 TRBJ2-7 TRBV27 ASSLWAGGEYEQY
12 TRBJ2-1 TRBV29-1 SVVTWESYNEQF
11 TRBJ2-3 TRBV6-1 ASSGRESDTQY
12 TRBJ1-1 TRBV29-1 SVDSGQENTEAF
13 TRBJ2-7 TRBV27 ASSPGTGDSYEQY
12 TRBJ2-7 TRBV7-2 ASSKREVGYEQY
10 TRBJ2-3 TRBV7-2 ASSETPDTQY
14 TRBJ2-5 TRBV29-1 SVEDGVTGDRVSQY
11 TRBJ2-3 TRBV6-4 ASSDGGTNTQY
11 TRBJ2-2 TRBV7-2 ASSLERFGELF
11 TRBJ2-5 TRBV2 ATREGGQETQY
10 TRBJ1-1 TRBV29-1 SVAPMNTEAF
10 TRBJ2-7 TRBV29-1 SVVDAGRGQY
12 TRBJ1-4 TRBV7-9 ASSPTGDSEKLF
14 TRBJ2-4 TRBV2 ASSEAGRGLENIQY
9 TRBJ2-7 TRBV30 AWSVRGEQY
11 TRBJ2-7 TRBV29-1 SVEGQMDYEQY
13 TRBJ2-7 TRBV27 ASSLGGGAKNEQY
12 TRBJ2-1 TRBV29-1 SVEGAGGDNEQF
13 TRBJ2-7 TRBV5-1 ASSLGTGGLYEQY
13 TRBJ1-1 TRBV30 AWSEKQGRSAEAF
9 TRBJ2-2 TRBV29-1 SVVGTGELF
13 TRBJ2-7 TRBV4-1 ASSHADGRAYEQY
12 TRBJ2-2 TRBV5-6 ASSLPPADGELF
11 TRBJ1-2 TRBV27 ASSSTGAYGYT
10 TRBJ2-7 TRBV30 AWNIGDNEQY
11 TRBJ2-1 TRBV7-9 ASSAILYNEQF
13 TRBJ1-5 TRBV7-9 ASSSTRETHQPQH
12 TRBJ2-7 TRBV5-6 ASSLTGFSYEQY
9 TRBJ2-5 TRBV27 ASIRGETQY
14 TRBJ2-7 TRBV4-1 ASSQEFRTDSYEQY
12 TRBJ1-2 TRBV21-1 ASSKGGSNYGYT
14 TRBJ1-3 TRBV7-9 ASSLADRHSGNTIY
13 TRBJ2-7 TRBV4-2 ASSPGEGSAYEQY
13 TRBJ1-5 TRBV30 AWSDKTVEDQPQH
9 TRBJ2-7 TRBV28 ASSYLYEQY
15 TRBJ2-1 TRBV14 ASSQPGLAGLYNEQF
13 TRBJ2-5 TRBV29-1 SVEPGRGWGETQY
13 TRBJ1-5 TRBV6-1 ASSPGGAVSQPQH
16 TRBJ2-3 TRBV27 ASSLLPVGSGGMDTQY
15 TRBJ2-3 TRBV15 ATSREGLAASTDTQY
11 TRBJ2-7 TRBV27 ASSHIAGVGQY
12 TRBJ2-1 TRBV2 ASRDIGTSDEQF
12 TRBJ1-6 TRBV28 ASSLSVQNSPLH
12 TRBJ2-7 TRBV29-1 SVSPLGARYEQY